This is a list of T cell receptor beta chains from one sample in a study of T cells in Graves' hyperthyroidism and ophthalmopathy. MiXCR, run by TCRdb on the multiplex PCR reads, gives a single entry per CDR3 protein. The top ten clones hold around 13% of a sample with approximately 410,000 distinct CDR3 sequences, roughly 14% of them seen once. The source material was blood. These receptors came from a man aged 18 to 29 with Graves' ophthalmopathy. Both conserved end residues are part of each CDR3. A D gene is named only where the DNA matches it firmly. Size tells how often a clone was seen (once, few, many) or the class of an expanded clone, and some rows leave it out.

CASSLGLAGVPDEQFF,TGTGCCAGCAGCTTAGGACTAGCGGGAGTTCCGGATGAGCAGTTCTTC,TRBV7-9,TRBD2,.,TRBJ2-1
CASSLKVEGAGDTQYF,TGTGCCAGCAGCTTGAAGGTTGAGGGGGCAGGTGATACGCAGTATTTT,TRBV7-9,TRBD1,.,TRBJ2-3
CSGTGTGDPYEQYF,TGCAGCGGGACCGGGACAGGGGATCCCTACGAGCAGTACTTC,TRBV29-1,TRBD1,.,TRBJ2-7
CASLGGTSGFYEQFF,TGTGCCAGCCTGGGTGGGACTAGCGGGTTTTATGAGCAGTTCTTC,TRBV27,TRBD2,few,TRBJ2-1
CANHPGLVGNEQFF,TGTGCCAACCACCCGGGACTAGTTGGAAATGAGCAGTTCTTC,TRBV6-1,TRBD2,few,TRBJ2-1
CASSILLFRETQYF,TGTGCCAGTAGTATATTGCTATTCCGGGAGACCCAGTACTTC,TRBV19,.,few,TRBJ2-5
CAGSVRGETQYF,TGTGCCGGCAGCGTAAGGGGAGAGACCCAGTACTTC,TRBV9,.,.,TRBJ2-5
CATSDGQEYGYTF,TGTGCCACCAGTGACGGACAGGAGTATGGCTACACCTTC,TRBV24-1,TRBD1,few,TRBJ1-2
CATSKGLAGGQEGHTQYF,TGTGCCACCAGCAAGGGACTAGCGGGGGGGCAGGAGGGACATACGCAGTATTTT,TRBV15,TRBD2,.,TRBJ2-3
CASRVGLALISYNEQFF,TGTGCCAGCAGGGTAGGACTAGCCTTAATATCCTACAATGAGCAGTTCTTC,TRBV6-1,TRBD2,many,TRBJ2-1
CASRPGKYQETQYF,TGTGCCAGCAGACCGGGAAAGTACCAAGAGACCCAGTACTTC,TRBV6-1,.,many,TRBJ2-5
CASSPQLPAAYNEQFF,TGTGCCAGCAGCCCCCAACTACCGGCGGCCTACAATGAGCAGTTCTTC,TRBV11-2,.,.,TRBJ2-1
CASRSTGAPDTGELFF,TGCGCCAGCAGGTCTACAGGGGCCCCTGACACCGGGGAGCTGTTTTTT,TRBV5-1,TRBD1,.,TRBJ2-2
CASIISSAADTQYF,TGTGCCAGCATTATATCATCCGCGGCAGATACGCAGTATTTT,TRBV2,.,many,TRBJ2-3
CAISDPGGTPLPYGYTF,TGTGCCATCAGTGACCCGGGGGGGACGCCCTTACCCTATGGCTACACCTTC,TRBV10-3,.,many,TRBJ1-2
CSARDHTLLYNEQFF,TGCAGTGCTAGAGATCATACTCTCCTCTACAATGAGCAGTTCTTC,TRBV20-1,.,.,TRBJ2-1
CASSYSVTGAHYGYTF,TGTGCCAGCAGTTACTCTGTGACAGGGGCTCACTATGGCTACACCTTC,TRBV6-6,TRBD1,many,TRBJ1-2
CASSLEGQTINEKLFF,TGCGCCAGCAGCTTGGAGGGACAGACGATTAATGAAAAACTGTTTTTT,TRBV5-1,TRBD1,.,TRBJ1-4
CAISGQGHNSPLHF,TGTGCCATCAGTGGACAGGGCCATAATTCACCCCTCCACTTT,TRBV10-3,TRBD1,.,TRBJ1-6
CASSIGTVEAFF,TGTGCCAGTAGTATCGGGACAGTGGAGGCTTTCTTT,TRBV19,TRBD1,once,TRBJ1-1
CSVEVAFAGSPYEQYF,TGCAGCGTTGAAGTAGCTTTCGCGGGCTCCCCGTACGAGCAGTACTTC,TRBV29-1,.,few,TRBJ2-7
CASSLERSSGANVLTF,TGTGCCAGCAGCTTGGAGCGTAGCTCTGGGGCCAACGTCCTGACTTTC,TRBV7-3,.,few,TRBJ2-6
CASSRQGDRNTIYF,TGTGCCAGCAGCCGACAGGGGGACAGAAACACCATATATTTT,TRBV7-9,TRBD1,few,TRBJ1-3
CASTESGGETQYF,TGTGCCAGCACTGAATCTGGGGGGGAGACCCAGTACTTC,TRBV27,.,.,TRBJ2-5
CASSSGGGSGTDTQYF,TGTGCCAGCAGCTCGGGGGGGGGTTCTGGGACAGATACGCAGTATTTT,TRBV5-8,TRBD2,few,TRBJ2-3
CASSEAGGENIQYF,TGTGCCAGCAGTGAGGCAGGGGGTGAAAACATTCAGTACTTC,TRBV2,TRBD1,many,TRBJ2-4
CASGWGYYEQYF,TGTGCTAGTGGTTGGGGCTACTACGAGCAGTACTTC,TRBV12-5,.,few,TRBJ2-7
CASSSKLTYGYTF,TGTGCCAGCAGCTCGAAATTAACCTATGGCTACACCTTC,TRBV9,.,many,TRBJ1-2
CASSLEWGGYEQYF,TGTGCCAGCAGCCTCGAATGGGGTGGGTACGAGCAGTACTTC,TRBV7-2,.,many,TRBJ2-7
CSVSGGNEKLFF,TGCAGCGTATCGGGGGGAAATGAAAAACTGTTTTTT,TRBV29-1,.,.,TRBJ1-4
CASSLGVGTEAFF,TGTGCCAGCAGTTTAGGGGTGGGCACTGAAGCTTTCTTT,TRBV12-3/TRBV12-4,.,many,TRBJ1-1
CASSLTAGNDEQYF,TGCGCCAGCAGCTTGACCGCGGGGAATGACGAGCAGTACTTC,TRBV5-1,.,once,TRBJ2-7
CASSWTWNTDTQYF,TGTGCCAGCAGCTGGACTTGGAACACAGATACGCAGTATTTT,TRBV6-1,.,many,TRBJ2-3
CASSSDSSTDTQYF,TGTGCCAGCAGCTCAGACAGTAGCACAGATACGCAGTATTTT,TRBV5-8,.,many,TRBJ2-3
CASGDRGSPSQETQYF,TGTGCCAGTGGAGACAGGGGATCCCCCTCACAAGAGACCCAGTACTTC,TRBV2,TRBD1,many,TRBJ2-5
CASSSITGKGSYEQYF,TGTGCCAGCAGCTCAATCACAGGGAAAGGATCCTACGAGCAGTACTTC,TRBV11-2,.,many,TRBJ2-7
CASSRQGVNTEAFF,TGTGCCAGCAGCCGACAGGGGGTGAACACTGAAGCTTTCTTT,TRBV6-1,TRBD1,few,TRBJ1-1
CASKLRDSSYEQYF,TGTGCCAGCAAGCTTAGGGACAGCTCCTACGAGCAGTACTTC,TRBV9,TRBD1,.,TRBJ2-7
CASSLYRESYEQYF,TGCGCCAGCAGCTTGTACAGGGAATCCTACGAGCAGTACTTC,TRBV5-1,.,many,TRBJ2-7
CASSMIGGRRNEQFF,TGTGCCAGTAGTATGATCGGGGGCCGGAGGAATGAGCAGTTCTTC,TRBV19,.,many,TRBJ2-1
CASSKSGRAADTQYF,TGTGCCAGCAGCAAAAGCGGGAGGGCCGCAGATACGCAGTATTTT,TRBV11-2,TRBD2,many,TRBJ2-3
CASSPTINTEAFF,TGTGCCAGCAGCCCGACAATTAACACTGAAGCTTTCTTT,TRBV7-8,.,many,TRBJ1-1
CASSPSGGAQDTQYF,TGCGCCAGCAGCCCTAGCGGGGGGGCCCAAGATACGCAGTATTTT,TRBV4-1,TRBD2,.,TRBJ2-3
CASSLVRSSTDTQYF,TGTGCCAGCAGCTTAGTGAGATCTAGCACAGATACGCAGTATTTT,TRBV7-8,.,many,TRBJ2-3
CASSPPAIENNEQFF,TGTGCCAGCAGCCCCCCCGCTATAGAGAACAATGAGCAGTTCTTC,TRBV11-2,.,many,TRBJ2-1
CASSWTAFREKLFF,TGTGCCAGCAGTTGGACAGCCTTCCGTGAAAAACTGTTTTTT,TRBV12-3/TRBV12-4,.,many,TRBJ1-4
CASSQTGTSATWLIEQYF,TGTGCCAGCAGTCAAACCGGGACTAGCGCTACCTGGCTGATCGAGCAGTACTTC,TRBV7-9,TRBD2,many,TRBJ2-7
CASSEALETQYF,TGTGCCAGCAGCGAGGCCTTGGAGACCCAGTACTTC,TRBV7-6,.,many,TRBJ2-5
CASSSSSGENSYEQYF,TGTGCCAGCAGCTCCTCTAGCGGGGAGAATTCCTACGAGCAGTACTTC,TRBV5-5,TRBD2,.,TRBJ2-7
CASSLRPATNEKLFF,TGTGCCAGCAGCCTACGACCGGCAACTAATGAAAAACTGTTTTTT,TRBV7-3,.,many,TRBJ1-4
CASSLTGQGNEQYF,TGCGCCAGCAGCTTGACGGGACAGGGAAACGAGCAGTACTTC,TRBV5-1,TRBD1,many,TRBJ2-7
CATSEGGTGAKNTQYF,TGTGCCACCAGTGAGGGGGGGACTGGAGCCAAAAACACTCAGTACTTC,TRBV24-1,TRBD2,.,TRBJ2-4
CASSYSSGGALTDTQYF,TGTGCCAGCAGTTACTCTAGCGGGGGGGCCCTCACAGATACGCAGTATTTT,TRBV6-6,TRBD2,many,TRBJ2-3
CASRERDFVNYGYTF,TGTGCCAGCAGGGAACGGGACTTTGTTAACTATGGCTACACCTTC,TRBV2,.,.,TRBJ1-2
CASSLAVGASSYNSPLHF,TGTGCCAGCAGCTTGGCTGTAGGGGCGAGCTCCTATAATTCACCCCTCCACTTT,TRBV5-5,.,.,TRBJ1-6
CASGGTGGKADTQYF,TGTGCTAGTGGTGGAACAGGGGGGAAAGCAGATACGCAGTATTTT,TRBV12-5,TRBD1,many,TRBJ2-3
CASRKTGQGSHEQYF,TGTGCCAGTAGAAAGACGGGACAGGGGTCCCACGAGCAGTACTTC,TRBV19,TRBD1,.,TRBJ2-7
CASRVGLAAYNEQFF,TGTGCCAGTAGAGTTGGACTAGCTGCCTACAATGAGCAGTTCTTC,TRBV19,TRBD2,.,TRBJ2-1
CASSQVGGAYEQYF,TGTGCCAGCAGCCAAGTGGGGGGGGCCTACGAGCAGTACTTC,TRBV3-1,TRBD2,many,TRBJ2-7